The following is a T cell receptor (beta chain) sequence with its context. Deletions cut 2 bases from V and 6 bases from J, with 18 bases between. The CDR3 runs 16 residues. Germline loops: CDR1 SGHTA, CDR2 FQGNSA. The protocol was immunoSEQ multiplex PCR, while the TCRdb copy is restricted to in-frame clones and leaves out a portion. The sample contains some 70,000 clones, 88% of which appear only once. The record originates from a study of OX40 agonist ivuxolimab in advanced cancers. The sequence was collected from an adult with an advanced solid tumor such as melanoma, head and neck, liver or kidney cancer. The rearrangement uses TRBV7-2 and TRBJ2-3; D possibly corresponds to TRBD1 (6 bases). The sample in question was CD4+ or CD8+ T cells sorted from blood, obtained in a trial of the OX40 agonist ivuxolimab. The CDR3 DNA sequence: TGTGCCAGCAGCTTAATTGGGGGCCGTTTAGGGGATACGCAGTATTTT. Its translation is CASSLIGGRLGDTQYF. Full variable domain (outside the CDR3, taken from reference TRBV7-2 and TRBJ2-3): GAGVSQSPSNKVTEKGKDVELRCDPISGHTALYWYRQSLGQGLEFLIYFQGNSAPDKSGLPSDRFSAERTGGSVSTLTIQRTQQEDSAVYLCASSLIGGRLGDTQYFGPGTRLTVL.